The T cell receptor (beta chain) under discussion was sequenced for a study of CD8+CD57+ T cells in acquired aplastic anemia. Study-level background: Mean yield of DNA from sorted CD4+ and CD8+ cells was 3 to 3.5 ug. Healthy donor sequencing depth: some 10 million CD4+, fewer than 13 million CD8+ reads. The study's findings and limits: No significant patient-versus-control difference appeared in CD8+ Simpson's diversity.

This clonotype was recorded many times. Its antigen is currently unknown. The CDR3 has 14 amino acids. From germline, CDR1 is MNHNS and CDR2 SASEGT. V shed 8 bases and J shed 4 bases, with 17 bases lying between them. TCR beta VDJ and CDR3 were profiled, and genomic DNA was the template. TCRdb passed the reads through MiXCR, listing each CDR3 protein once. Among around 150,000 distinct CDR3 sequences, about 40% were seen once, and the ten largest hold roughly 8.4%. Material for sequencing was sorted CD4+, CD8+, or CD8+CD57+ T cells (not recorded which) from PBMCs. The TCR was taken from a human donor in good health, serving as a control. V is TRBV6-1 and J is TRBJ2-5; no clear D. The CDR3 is CASGRVLMGETQYF. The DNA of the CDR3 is TGTGCCAGCGGGCGAGTCCTAATGGGAGAGACCCAGTACTTC.